This T cell receptor beta chain was recovered during a study of T cells in Graves' hyperthyroidism and ophthalmopathy. Turning to the study itself: Upon initial diagnosis and before any treatment, peripheral blood was collected. Whole-study findings and limits: Clonotypes that were expanded in thyroid above 0.001 mostly appeared in blood too.

RNA transcripts were the template for amplifying TCR beta CDR3 regions. First-round RT-PCR targeting the TCR CDR3 was performed with the HTBI primer set. TCRdb itself ran the multiplex PCR reads through MiXCR, one entry per CDR3 protein. The sample comprises hundreds of thousands of distinct CDR3 sequences, roughly 40% of which are singletons, and 8.9% rests with the top ten. As for this clonotype: Antigen unknown.

Newly diagnosed hyperthyroidism patients aged 18 to 65 years had disease lasting under 2 months. From 9 to 10 ml of fresh peripheral blood, PBMCs were isolated. V was pared by 7 bases and J by 4 bases, with 17 bases between. CDR3 length: 14 residues. The germline V gene encodes CDR1 SGHRS and CDR2 YFSETQ. The source material was blood. The chain employs TRBV5-1 and TRBJ2-5; D not resolved. The sequence came from a man aged 18 to 35 with Graves' hyperthyroidism. The CDR3 loop reads CASRHPSSGETQYF. CDR3 in DNA: TGCGCCAGCCGACATCCCTCATCAGGAGAGACCCAGTACTTC.